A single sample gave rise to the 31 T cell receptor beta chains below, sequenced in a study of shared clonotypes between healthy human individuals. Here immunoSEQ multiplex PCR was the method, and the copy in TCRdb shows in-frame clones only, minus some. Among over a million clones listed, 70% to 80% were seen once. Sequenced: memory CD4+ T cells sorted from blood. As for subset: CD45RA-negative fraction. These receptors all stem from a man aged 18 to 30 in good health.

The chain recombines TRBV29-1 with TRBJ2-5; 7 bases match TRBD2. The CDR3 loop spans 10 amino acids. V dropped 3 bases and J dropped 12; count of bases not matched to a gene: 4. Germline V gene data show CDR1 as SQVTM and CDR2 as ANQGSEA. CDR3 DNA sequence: TGCAGCGTTGAGACGGGGGGAAAGTACTTC. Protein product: CSVETGGKYF.

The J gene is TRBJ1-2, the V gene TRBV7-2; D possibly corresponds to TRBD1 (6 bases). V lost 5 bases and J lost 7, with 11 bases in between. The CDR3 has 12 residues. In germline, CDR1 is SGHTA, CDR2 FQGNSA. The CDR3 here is CASSLTGIGYTF. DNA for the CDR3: TGTGCCAGCAGCCTTACAGGGATTGGCTACACCTTC.

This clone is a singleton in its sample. CDR3 sequence reads: CASSLTPFNEQFF. CDR3 in DNA: TGTGCCAGCAGCTTGACCCCGTTCAATGAGCAGTTCTTC. The V call is TRBV11-2, the J call TRBJ2-1; the D is unclear. The V end was cut by 3 bases, the J end by 6 bases, with 9 bases between. The CDR3 totals 13 residues. The germline V gene encodes CDR1 SGHAT and CDR2 FQNNGV.

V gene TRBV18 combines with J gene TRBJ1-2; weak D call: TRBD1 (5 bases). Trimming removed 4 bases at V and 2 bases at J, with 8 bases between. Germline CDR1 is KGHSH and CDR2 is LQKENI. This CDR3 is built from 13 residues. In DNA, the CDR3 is TGTGCCAGCTCACAGGGACCCAACTATGGCTACACCTTC. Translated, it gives CASSQGPNYGYTF.

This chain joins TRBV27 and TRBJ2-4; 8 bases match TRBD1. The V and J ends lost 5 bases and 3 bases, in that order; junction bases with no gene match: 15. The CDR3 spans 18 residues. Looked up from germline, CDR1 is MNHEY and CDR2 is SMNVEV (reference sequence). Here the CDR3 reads CASSPRTGSIPLKNIQYF. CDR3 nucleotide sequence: TGTGCCAGCAGTCCTAGGACAGGGTCCATACCGCTCAAAAACATTCAGTACTTC.

CDR3 residues: CASYGPSYGYTF. The CDR3 nucleotides read TGTGCCAGCTATGGACCGAGCTATGGCTACACCTTC. The chain couples TRBV18 to TRBJ1-2; D is undetermined. The V gene's germline CDR1 is KGHSH and CDR2 LQKENI. The CDR3 has 12 amino acids. With 7 bases removed from V and 4 bases from J, the gap between germline ends came to 10 bases.

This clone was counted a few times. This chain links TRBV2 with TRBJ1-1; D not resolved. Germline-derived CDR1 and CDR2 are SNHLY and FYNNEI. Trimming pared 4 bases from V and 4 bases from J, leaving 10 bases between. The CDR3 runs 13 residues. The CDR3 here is CASSGQTGTEAFF. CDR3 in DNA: TGTGCCAGCAGTGGCCAGACTGGCACTGAAGCTTTCTTT.

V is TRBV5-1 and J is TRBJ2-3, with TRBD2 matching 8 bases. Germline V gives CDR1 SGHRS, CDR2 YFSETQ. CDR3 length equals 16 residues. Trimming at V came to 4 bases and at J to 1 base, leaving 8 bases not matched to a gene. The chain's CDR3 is CASSAGGLAGTDTQYF. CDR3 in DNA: TGCGCCAGCAGCGCAGGTGGACTAGCCGGCACAGATACGCAGTATTTT. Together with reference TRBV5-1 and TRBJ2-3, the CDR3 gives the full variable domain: KAGVTQTPRYLIKTRGQQVTLSCSPISGHRSVSWYQQTPGQGLQFLFEYFSETQRNKGNFPGRFSGRQFSNSRSEMNVSTLELGDSALYLCASSAGGLAGTDTQYFGPGTRLTVL.

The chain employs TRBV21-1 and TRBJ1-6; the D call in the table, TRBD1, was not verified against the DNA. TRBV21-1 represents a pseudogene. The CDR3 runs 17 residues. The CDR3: CASSKGDGQGLSSPLHF. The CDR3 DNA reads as TGTGCCAGCAGCAAAGGGGACGGACAGGGGCTTTCTTCACCCCTCCACTTT.

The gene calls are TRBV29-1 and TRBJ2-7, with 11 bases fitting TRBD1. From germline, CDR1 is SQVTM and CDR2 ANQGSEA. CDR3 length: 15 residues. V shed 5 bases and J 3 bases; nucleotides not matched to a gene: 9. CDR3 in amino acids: CSVWWPGQGDYEQYF. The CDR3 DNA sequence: TGCAGCGTTTGGTGGCCGGGACAGGGGGACTACGAGCAGTACTTC.

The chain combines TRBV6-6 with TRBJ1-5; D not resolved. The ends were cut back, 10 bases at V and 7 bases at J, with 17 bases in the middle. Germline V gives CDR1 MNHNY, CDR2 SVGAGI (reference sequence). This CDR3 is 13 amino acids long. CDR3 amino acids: CAISTAVGQPQHF. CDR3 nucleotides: TGTGCCATTTCGACGGCGGTGGGACAGCCCCAGCATTTT.

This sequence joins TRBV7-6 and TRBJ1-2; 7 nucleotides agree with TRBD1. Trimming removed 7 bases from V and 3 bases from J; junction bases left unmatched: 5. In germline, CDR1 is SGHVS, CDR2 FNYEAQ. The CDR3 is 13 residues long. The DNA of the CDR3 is TGTGCCAGCACCCTAGGGGGCGACTATGGCTACACCTTC. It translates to CASTLGGDYGYTF.

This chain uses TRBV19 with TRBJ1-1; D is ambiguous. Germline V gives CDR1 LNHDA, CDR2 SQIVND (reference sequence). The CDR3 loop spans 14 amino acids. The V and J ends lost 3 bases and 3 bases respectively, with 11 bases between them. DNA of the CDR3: TGTGCCAGTAGTATTGATTGGTCCTACACTGAAGCTTTCTTT. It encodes CASSIDWSYTEAFF.

The DNA for the CDR3 is TGTGCCAGCAGCATCGGAGGGGTGGCCTACACCTTC. Encoded protein: CASSIGGVAYTF. This chain joins TRBV6-4 and TRBJ1-2; perhaps TRBD1 as D (5 bases). The CDR3 runs to 12 residues. Trimming left V 6 bases short and J 10 bases short, with 15 bases between. In germline, CDR1 is MRHNA, CDR2 SNTAGT.

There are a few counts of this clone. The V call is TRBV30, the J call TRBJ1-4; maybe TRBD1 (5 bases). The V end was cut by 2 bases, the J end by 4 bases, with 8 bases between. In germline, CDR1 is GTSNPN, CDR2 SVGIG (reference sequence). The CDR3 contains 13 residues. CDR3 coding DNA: TGTGCCTGGAGTTTTGGGGGTAATGAAAAACTGTTTTTT. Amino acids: CAWSFGGNEKLFF.

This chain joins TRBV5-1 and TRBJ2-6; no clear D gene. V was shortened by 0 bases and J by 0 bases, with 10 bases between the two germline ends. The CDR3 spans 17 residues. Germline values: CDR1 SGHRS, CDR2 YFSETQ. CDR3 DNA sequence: TGCGCCAGCAGCTTGGCGCCAGGCAACTCTGGGGCCAACGTCCTGACTTTC. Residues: CASSLAPGNSGANVLTF.

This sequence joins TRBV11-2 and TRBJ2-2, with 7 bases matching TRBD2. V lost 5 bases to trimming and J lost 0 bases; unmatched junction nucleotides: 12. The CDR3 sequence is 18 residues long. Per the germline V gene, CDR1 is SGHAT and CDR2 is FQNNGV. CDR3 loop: CASSPGRRDYPNTGELFF. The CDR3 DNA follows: TGTGCCAGCAGCCCCGGAAGAAGGGACTACCCGAACACCGGGGAGCTGTTTTTT.

The CDR3 nucleotides are TGTGCCAGCACCACGTCCAGCTACGAGCAGTACTTC. Translating gives CASTTSSYEQYF. The rearrangement links TRBV7-9 to TRBJ2-7, with D unresolved. The CDR3 runs to 12 residues. Trimming cost V 7 bases and J 3 bases, with 10 bases left between them. Germline V CDR1 and CDR2: SEHNR, FQNEAQ (reference sequence).

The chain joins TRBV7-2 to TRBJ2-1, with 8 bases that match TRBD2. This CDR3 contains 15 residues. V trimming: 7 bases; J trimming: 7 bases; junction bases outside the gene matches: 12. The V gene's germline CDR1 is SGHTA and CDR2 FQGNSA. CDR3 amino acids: CASIQEPGGGNEQFF. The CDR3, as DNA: TGTGCCAGCATCCAGGAGCCGGGAGGGGGGAATGAGCAGTTCTTC.

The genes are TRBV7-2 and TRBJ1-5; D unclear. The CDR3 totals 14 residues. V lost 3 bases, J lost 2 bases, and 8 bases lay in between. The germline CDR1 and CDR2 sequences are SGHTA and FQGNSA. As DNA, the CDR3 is TGTGCCAGCAGCTTCGTGGGTGGCAATCAGCCCCAGCATTTT. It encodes CASSFVGGNQPQHF. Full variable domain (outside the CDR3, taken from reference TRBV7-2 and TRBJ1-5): GAGVSQSPSNKVTEKGKDVELRCDPISGHTALYWYRQSLGQGLEFLIYFQGNSAPDKSGLPSDRFSAERTGGSVSTLTIQRTQQEDSAVYLCASSFVGGNQPQHFGDGTRLSIL.

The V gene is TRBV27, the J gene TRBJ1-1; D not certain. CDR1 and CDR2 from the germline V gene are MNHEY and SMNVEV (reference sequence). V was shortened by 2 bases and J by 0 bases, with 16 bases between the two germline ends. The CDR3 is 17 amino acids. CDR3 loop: CASSLAKFHRLNTEAFF. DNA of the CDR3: TGTGCCAGCAGTTTAGCAAAGTTCCACCGTTTGAACACTGAAGCTTTCTTT.

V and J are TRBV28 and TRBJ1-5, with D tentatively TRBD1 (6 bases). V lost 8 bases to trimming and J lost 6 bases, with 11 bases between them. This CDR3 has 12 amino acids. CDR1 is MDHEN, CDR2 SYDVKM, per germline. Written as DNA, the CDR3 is TGTGCCAGCTTAGGGGGGGGTCAGCCCCAGCATTTT. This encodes CASLGGGQPQHF. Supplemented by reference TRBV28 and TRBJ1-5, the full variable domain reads DVKVTQSSRYLVKRTGEKVFLECVQDMDHENMFWYRQDPGLGLRLIYFSYDVKMKEKGDIPEGYSVSREKKERFSLILESASTNQTSMYLCASLGGGQPQHFGDGTRLSIL.

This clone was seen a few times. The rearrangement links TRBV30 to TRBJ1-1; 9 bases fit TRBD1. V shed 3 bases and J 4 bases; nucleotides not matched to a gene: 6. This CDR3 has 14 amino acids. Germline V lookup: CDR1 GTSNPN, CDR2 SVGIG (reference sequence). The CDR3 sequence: CAWRGTGGRTEAFF. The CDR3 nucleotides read TGTGCCTGGAGGGGAACAGGGGGCCGCACTGAAGCTTTCTTT.

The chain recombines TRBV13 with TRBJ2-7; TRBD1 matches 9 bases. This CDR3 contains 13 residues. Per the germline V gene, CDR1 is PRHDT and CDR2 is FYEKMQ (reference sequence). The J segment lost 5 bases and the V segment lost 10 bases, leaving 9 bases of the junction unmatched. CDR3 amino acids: CATGTGRYDEQYF. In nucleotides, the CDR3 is TGTGCCACAGGGACAGGGAGGTATGACGAGCAGTACTTC.

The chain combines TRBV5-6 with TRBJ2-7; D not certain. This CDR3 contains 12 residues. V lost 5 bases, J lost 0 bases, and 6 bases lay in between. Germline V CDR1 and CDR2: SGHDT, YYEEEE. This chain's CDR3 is CASSVSSYEQYF. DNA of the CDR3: TGTGCCAGCAGTGTTAGCTCCTACGAGCAGTACTTC.

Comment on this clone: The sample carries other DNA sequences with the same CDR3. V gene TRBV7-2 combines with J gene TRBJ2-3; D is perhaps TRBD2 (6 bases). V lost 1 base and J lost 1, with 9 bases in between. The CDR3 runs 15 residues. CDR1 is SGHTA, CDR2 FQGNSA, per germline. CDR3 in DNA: TGTGCCAGCAGCTTAGTGGCTAGCGGCACAGATACGCAGTATTTT. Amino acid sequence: CASSLVASGTDTQYF.

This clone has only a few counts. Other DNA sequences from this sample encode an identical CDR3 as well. The CDR3 loop is CASSLRGPNSPLHF. Here the CDR3 DNA reads TGTGCCAGCAGTTTACGGGGCCCTAATTCACCCCTCCACTTT. The gene calls are TRBV28 and TRBJ1-6, with a tentative D call TRBD1 (5 bases). With 2 bases removed from V and 6 bases from J, the gap between germline ends came to 8 bases. Germline CDR1 and CDR2: MDHEN and SYDVKM. This CDR3 has 14 amino acids.

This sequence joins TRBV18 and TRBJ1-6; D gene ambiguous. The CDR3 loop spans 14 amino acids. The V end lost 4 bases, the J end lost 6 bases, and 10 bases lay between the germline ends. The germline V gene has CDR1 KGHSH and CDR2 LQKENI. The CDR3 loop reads CASSRDWSNSPLHF. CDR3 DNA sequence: TGTGCCAGCTCACGGGATTGGAGTAATTCACCCCTCCACTTT.

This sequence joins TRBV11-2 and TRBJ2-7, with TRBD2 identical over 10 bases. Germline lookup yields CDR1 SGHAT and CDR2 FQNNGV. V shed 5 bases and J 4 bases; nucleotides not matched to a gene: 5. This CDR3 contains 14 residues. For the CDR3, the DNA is TGTGCCAGCAGCGGACGGACTAGCGGATACGAGCAGTACTTC. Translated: CASSGRTSGYEQYF.

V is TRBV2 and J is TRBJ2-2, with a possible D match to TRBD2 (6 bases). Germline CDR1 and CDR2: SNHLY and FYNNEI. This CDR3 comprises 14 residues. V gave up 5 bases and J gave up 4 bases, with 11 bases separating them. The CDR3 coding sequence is TGTGCCAGCAGTCGGGACTTAGGCACCGGGGAGCTGTTTTTT. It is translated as CASSRDLGTGELFF.

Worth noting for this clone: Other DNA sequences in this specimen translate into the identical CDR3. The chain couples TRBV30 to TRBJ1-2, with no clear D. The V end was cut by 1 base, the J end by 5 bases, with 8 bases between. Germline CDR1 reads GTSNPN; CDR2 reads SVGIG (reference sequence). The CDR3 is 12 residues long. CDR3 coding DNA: TGTGCCTGGAGTGGGGGAGGGTATGGCTACACCTTC. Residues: CAWSGGGYGYTF.